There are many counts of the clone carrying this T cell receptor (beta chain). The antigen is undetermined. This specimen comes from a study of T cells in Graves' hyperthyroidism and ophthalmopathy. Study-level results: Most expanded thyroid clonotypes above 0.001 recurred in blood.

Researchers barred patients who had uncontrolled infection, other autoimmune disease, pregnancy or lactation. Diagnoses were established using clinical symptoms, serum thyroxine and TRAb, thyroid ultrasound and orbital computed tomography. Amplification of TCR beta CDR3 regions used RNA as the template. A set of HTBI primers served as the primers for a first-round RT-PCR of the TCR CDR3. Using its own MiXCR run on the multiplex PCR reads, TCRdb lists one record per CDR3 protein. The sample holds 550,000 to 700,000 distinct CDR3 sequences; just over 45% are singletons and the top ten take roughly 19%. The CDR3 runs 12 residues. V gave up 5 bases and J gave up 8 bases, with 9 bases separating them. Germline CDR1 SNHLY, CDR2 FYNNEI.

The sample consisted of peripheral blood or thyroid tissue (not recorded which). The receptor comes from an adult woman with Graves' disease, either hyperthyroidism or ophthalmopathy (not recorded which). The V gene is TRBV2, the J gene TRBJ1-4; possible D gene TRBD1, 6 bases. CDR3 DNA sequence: TGTGCCAGCAGTCAAACAGGGGAAAAACTGTTTTTT. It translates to CASSQTGEKLFF.